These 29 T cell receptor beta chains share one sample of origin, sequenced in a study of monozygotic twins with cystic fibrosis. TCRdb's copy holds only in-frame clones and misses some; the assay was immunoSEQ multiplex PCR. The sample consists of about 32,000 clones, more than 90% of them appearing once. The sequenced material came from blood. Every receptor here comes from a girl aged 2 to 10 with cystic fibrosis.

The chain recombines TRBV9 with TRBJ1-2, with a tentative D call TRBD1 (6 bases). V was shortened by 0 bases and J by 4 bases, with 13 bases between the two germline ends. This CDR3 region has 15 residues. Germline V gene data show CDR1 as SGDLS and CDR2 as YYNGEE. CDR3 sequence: CASSVEGGRLYGYTF. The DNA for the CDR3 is TGTGCCAGCAGCGTAGAGGGGGGAAGGCTCTATGGCTACACCTTC.

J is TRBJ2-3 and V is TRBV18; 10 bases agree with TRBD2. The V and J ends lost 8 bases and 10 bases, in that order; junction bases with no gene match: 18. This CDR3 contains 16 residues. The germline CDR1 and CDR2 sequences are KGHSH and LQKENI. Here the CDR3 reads CASTLYLAGAIAPQYF. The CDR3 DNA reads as TGTGCCAGCACCCTGTATCTAGCGGGAGCAATAGCCCCGCAGTATTTT. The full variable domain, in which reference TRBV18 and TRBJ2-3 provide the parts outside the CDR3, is NAGVMQNPRHLVRRRGQEARLRCSPMKGHSHVYWYRQLPEEGLKFMVYLQKENIIDESGMPKERFSAEFPKEGPSILRIQQVVRGDSAAYFCASTLYLAGAIAPQYFGPGTRLTVL.

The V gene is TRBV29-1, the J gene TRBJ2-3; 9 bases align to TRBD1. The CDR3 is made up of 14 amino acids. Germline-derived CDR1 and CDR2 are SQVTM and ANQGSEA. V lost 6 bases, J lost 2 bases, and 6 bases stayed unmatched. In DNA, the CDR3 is TGCAGCGTCCTAAGACAGGGGGACACAGATACGCAGTATTTT. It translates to CSVLRQGDTDTQYF.

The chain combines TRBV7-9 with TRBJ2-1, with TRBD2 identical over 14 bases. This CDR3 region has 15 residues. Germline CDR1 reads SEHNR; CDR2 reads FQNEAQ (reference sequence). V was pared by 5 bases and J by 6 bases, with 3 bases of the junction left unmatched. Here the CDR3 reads CASSVGLAGGNEQFF. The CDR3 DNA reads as TGTGCCAGCAGCGTTGGACTAGCGGGGGGCAATGAGCAGTTCTTC.

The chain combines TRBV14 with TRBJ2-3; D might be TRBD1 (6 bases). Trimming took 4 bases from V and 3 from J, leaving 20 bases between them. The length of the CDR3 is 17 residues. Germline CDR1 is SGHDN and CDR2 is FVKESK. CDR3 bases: TGTGCCAGCAGCCCGTCAGTGGGGGCGGCAGTAACAGATACGCAGTATTTT. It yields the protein CASSPSVGAAVTDTQYF.

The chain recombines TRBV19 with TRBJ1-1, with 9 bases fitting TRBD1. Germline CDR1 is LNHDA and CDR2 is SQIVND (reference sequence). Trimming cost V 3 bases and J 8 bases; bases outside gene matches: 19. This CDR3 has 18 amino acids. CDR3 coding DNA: TGTGCCAGTAGTATTTATTCCCTCCGAGGACAGGGGTCCCTAGAAGCTTTCTTT. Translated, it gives CASSIYSLRGQGSLEAFF.

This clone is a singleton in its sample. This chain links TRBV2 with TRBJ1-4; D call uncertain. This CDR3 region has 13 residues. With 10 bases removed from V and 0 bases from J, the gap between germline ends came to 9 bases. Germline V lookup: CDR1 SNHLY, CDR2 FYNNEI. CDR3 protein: CATGEATNEKLFF. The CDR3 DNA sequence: TGTGCCACCGGGGAGGCAACTAATGAAAAACTGTTTTTT.

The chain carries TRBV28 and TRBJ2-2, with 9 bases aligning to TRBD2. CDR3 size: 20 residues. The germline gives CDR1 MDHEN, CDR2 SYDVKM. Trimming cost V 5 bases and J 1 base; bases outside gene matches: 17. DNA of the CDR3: TGTGCCAGCAGTAATTACTACTCTTGGTCTAGCGGGGAGAACACCGGGGAGCTGTTTTTT. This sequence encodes CASSNYYSWSSGENTGELFF.

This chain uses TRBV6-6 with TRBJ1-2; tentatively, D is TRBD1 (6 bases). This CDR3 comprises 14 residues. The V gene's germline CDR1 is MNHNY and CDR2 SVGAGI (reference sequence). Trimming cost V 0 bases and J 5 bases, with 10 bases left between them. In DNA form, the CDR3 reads TGTGCCAGCAGTTACTCGAGGGGGTATTATGGCTACACCTTC. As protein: CASSYSRGYYGYTF.

CDR3 bases: TGTGCCAGCAGCTTTACGGGACAGATCATACTAAGCTCTGGAAACACCATATATTTT. Encoded protein: CASSFTGQIILSSGNTIYF. This rearrangement joins TRBV5-8 to TRBJ1-3; 7 nucleotides agree with TRBD1. Germline CDR1 reads SGHTS; CDR2 reads YDEGEE. CDR3 size: 19 residues. V shed 2 bases, J shed 0 bases, and the junction held 14 bases outside the gene matches.

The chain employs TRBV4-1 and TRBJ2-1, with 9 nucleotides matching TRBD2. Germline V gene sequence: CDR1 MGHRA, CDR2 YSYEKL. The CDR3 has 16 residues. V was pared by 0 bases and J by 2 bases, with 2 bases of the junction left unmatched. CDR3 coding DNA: TGCGCCAGCAGCCAAGATATAGCGGGGGCCTACAATGAGCAGTTCTTC. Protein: CASSQDIAGAYNEQFF.

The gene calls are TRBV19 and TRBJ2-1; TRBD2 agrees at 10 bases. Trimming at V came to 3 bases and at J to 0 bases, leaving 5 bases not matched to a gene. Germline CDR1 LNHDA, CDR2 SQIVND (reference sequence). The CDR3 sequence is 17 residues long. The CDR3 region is CASSIVSGGSSYNEQFF. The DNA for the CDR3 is TGTGCCAGTAGTATTGTTAGCGGGGGGAGCTCCTACAATGAGCAGTTCTTC.

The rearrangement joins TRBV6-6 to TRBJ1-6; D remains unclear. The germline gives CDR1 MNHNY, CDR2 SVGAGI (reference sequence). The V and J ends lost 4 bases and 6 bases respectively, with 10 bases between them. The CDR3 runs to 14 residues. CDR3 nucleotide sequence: TGTGCCAGCAGTTTGGTCAGAGTTAATTCACCCCTCCACTTT. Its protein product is CASSLVRVNSPLHF.

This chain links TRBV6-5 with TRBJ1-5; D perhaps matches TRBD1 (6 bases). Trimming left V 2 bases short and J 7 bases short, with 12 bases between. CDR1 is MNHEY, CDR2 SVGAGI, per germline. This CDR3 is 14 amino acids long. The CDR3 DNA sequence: TGTGCCAGCAGTTACCGGTCCGGGGGCCAGCCCCAGCATTTT. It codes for CASSYRSGGQPQHF.

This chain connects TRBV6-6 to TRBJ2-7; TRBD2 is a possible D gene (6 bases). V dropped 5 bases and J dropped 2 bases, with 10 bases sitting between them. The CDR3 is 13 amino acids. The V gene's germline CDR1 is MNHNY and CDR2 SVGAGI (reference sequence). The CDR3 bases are TGTGCCAGCAGTCCCGGGGGTCCCTACGAGCAGTACTTC. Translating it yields CASSPGGPYEQYF.

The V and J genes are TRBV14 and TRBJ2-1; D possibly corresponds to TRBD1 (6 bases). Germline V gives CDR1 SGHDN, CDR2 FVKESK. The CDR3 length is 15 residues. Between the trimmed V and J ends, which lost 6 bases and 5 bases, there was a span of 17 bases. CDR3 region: CASRPRGQTNNEQFF. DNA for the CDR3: TGTGCCAGCAGGCCCAGGGGCCAGACAAACAATGAGCAGTTCTTC.

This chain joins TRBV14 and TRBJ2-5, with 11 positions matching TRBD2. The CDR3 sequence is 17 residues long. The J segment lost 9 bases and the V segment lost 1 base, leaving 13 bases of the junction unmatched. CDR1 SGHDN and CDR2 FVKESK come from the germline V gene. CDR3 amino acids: CASSQVVRPSGGSAQYF. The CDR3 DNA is TGTGCCAGCAGCCAAGTGGTACGCCCTAGCGGGGGGTCGGCCCAGTACTTC. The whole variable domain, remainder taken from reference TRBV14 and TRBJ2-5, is EAGVTQFPSHSVIEKGQTVTLRCDPISGHDNLYWYRRVMGKEIKFLLHFVKESKQDESGMPNNRFLAERTGGTYSTLKVQPAELEDSGVYFCASSQVVRPSGGSAQYFGPGTRLLVL.

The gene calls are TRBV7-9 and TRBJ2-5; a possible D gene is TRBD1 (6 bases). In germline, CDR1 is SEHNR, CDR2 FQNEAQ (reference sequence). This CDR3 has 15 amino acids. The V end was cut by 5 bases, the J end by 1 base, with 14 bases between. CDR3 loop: CASSRQGHLQETQYF. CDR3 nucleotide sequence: TGTGCCAGCAGCCGTCAGGGGCACCTCCAAGAGACCCAGTACTTC.

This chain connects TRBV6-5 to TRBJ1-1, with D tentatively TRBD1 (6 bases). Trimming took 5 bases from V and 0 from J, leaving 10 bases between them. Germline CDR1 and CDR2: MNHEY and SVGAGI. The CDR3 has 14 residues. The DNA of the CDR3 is TGTGCCAGCAGTCCCCGGACAGTGAACACTGAAGCTTTCTTT. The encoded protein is CASSPRTVNTEAFF.

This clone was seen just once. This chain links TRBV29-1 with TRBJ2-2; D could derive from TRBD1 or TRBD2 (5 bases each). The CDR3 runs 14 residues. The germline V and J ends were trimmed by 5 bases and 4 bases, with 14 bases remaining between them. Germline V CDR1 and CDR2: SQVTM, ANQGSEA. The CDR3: CSVSGAGITGELFF. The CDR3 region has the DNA TGCAGCGTTAGCGGTGCAGGGATCACCGGGGAGCTGTTTTTT.

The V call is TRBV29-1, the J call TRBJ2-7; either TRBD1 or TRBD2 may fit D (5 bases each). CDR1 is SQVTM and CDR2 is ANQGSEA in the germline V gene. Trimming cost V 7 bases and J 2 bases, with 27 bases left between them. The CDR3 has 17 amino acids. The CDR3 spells CSAAGLPGPTFPYEQYF. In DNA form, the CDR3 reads TGCAGCGCGGCAGGTTTACCGGGACCAACTTTTCCCTACGAGCAGTACTTC.

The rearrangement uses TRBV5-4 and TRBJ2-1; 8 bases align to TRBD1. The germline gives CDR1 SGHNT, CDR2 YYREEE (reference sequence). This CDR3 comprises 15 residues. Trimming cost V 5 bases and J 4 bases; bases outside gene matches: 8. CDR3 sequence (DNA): TGTGCCAGCAGTTCCACCGGGACAGGTTACAATGAGCAGTTCTTC. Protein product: CASSSTGTGYNEQFF.

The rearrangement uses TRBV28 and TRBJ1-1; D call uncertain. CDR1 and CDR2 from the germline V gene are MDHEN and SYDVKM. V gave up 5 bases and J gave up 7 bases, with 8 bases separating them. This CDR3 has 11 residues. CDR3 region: CASSTDVEAFF. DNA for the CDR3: TGTGCCAGCAGTACGGACGTTGAAGCTTTCTTT.

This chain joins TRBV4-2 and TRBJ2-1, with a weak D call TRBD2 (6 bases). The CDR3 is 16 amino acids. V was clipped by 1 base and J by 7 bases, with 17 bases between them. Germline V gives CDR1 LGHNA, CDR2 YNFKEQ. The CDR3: CASSQVGGNPRNEQFF. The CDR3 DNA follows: TGTGCCAGCAGCCAAGTAGGCGGGAATCCCCGAAATGAGCAGTTCTTC.

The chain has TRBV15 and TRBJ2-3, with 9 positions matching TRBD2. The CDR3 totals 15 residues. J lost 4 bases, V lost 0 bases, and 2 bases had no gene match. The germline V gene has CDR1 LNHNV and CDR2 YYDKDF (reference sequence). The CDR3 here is CATSRDRGGADTQYF. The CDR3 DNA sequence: TGTGCCACCAGCAGAGATCGCGGGGGGGCAGATACGCAGTATTTT.

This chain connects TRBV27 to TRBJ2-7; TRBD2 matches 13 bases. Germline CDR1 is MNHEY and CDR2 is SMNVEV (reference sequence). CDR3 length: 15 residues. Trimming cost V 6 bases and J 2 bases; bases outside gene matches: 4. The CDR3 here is CASRPGLAGTYEQYF. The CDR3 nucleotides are TGTGCCAGCAGGCCGGGACTAGCGGGAACCTACGAGCAGTACTTC.

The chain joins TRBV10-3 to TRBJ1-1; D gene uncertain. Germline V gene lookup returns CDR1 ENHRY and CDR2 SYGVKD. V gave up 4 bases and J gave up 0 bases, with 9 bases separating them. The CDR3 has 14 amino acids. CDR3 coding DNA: TGTGCCATCAGTGTCGGGCAGTTGAACACTGAAGCTTTCTTT. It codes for CAISVGQLNTEAFF.

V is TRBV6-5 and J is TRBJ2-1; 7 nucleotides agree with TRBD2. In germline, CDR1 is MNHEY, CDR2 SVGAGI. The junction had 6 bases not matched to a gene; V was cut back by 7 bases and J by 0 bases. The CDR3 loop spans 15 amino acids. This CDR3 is CASTSGAGSYNEQFF. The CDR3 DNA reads TGTGCCAGCACGAGCGGGGCCGGCTCCTACAATGAGCAGTTCTTC.

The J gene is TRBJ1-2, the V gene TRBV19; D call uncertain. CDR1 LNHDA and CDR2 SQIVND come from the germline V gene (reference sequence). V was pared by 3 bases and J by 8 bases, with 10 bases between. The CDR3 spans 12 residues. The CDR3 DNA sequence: TGTGCCAGTAGTATTGGCGGGCAAGGCTACACCTTC. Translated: CASSIGGQGYTF.